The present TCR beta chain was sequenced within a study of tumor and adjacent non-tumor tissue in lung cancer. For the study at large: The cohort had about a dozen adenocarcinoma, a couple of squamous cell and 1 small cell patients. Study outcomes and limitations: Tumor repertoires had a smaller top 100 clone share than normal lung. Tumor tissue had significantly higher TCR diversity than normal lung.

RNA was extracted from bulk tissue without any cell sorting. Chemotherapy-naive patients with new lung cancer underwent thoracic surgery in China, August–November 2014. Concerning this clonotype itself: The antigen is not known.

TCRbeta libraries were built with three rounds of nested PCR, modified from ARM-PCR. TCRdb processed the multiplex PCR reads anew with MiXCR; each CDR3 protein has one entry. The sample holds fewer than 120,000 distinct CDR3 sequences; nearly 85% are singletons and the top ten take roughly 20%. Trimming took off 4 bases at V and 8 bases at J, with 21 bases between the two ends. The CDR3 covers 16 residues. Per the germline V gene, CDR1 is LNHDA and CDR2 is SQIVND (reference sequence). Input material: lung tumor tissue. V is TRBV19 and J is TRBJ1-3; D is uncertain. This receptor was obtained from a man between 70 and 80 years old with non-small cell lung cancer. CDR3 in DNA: TGTGCCAGTAGTAGCCGGGCCGGATCGGTGGCGGACACCATATATTTT. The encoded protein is CASSSRAGSVADTIYF.